This is a list of T cell receptor beta chains from one sample in a study of CD8+ T cells in alopecia areata. Only in-frame clones appear in the TCRdb table, and some are missing; sequencing was by immunoSEQ multiplex PCR. This sample has about 210,000 clones, with under 70% found just once. The material was CD4+ T cells sorted from blood, obtained at approximately week 42, from a patient treated with tofacitinib. These receptors came from a human donor with alopecia areata. The CDR3 runs from the conserved cysteine through the conserved F or W. The D gene is left open where the match is weak. A row's size may be missing; if present it is once, few, many or a size class.

>TRBJ1-5|few|.|TRBV29-1
CSVGQGRDQPQHF
TGCAGCGTTGGGCAGGGCAGAGATCAGCCCCAGCATTTT
>TRBJ1-4|once|.|TRBV30
CAWSIQGSGEKLFF
TGTGCCTGGAGTATCCAGGGGTCGGGTGAAAAACTGTTTTTT
>TRBJ1-1|.|.|TRBV2
CASRIGAGTEAFF
TGTGCCAGCAGGATAGGGGCTGGGACTGAAGCTTTCTTT
>TRBJ1-1|.|.|TRBV29-1
CSGREVGTEAFF
TGCAGCGGCAGGGAAGTTGGCACTGAAGCTTTCTTT
>TRBJ1-5|.|.|TRBV6-5
CASSYEGPPQPQHF
TGTGCCAGCAGTTACGAGGGTCCCCCCCAGCCCCAGCATTTT
>TRBJ1-2|.|TRBD1|TRBV5-1
CASSLAGPDRAYGYTF
TGCGCCAGCAGCTTGGCGGGTCCTGACAGGGCGTATGGCTACACCTTC
>TRBJ2-4|.|.|TRBV27
CASSAYGNIQYF
TGTGCCAGCAGTGCCTACGGGAACATTCAGTACTTC
>TRBJ1-3|.|.|TRBV4-2
CASSQDRVGNTIYF
TGTGCCAGCAGCCAAGATCGGGTGGGAAACACCATATATTTT
>TRBJ2-3|.|.|TRBV5-1
CASSLRGAADTQYF
TGCGCCAGCAGCTTGCGGGGGGCTGCAGATACGCAGTATTTT
>TRBJ2-7|.|TRBD2|TRBV6-6
CASSQRTSGHYEQYF
TGTGCCAGCAGTCAACGGACTAGCGGCCACTACGAGCAGTACTTC
>TRBJ1-5|many|TRBD1|TRBV6-1
CASSAKTGGNQPQHF
TGTGCCAGCAGTGCCAAGACAGGGGGCAATCAGCCCCAGCATTTT
>TRBJ1-1|.|.|TRBV30
CAWSVISSRAMNTEAFF
TGTGCCTGGAGTGTAATCTCTAGTAGGGCTATGAACACTGAAGCTTTCTTT
>TRBJ2-1|.|TRBD2|TRBV4-3
CASSQDLLAGGDNEQFF
TGCGCCAGCAGCCAAGATTTACTAGCGGGGGGAGACAATGAGCAGTTCTTC
>TRBJ1-5|.|.|TRBV30
CAWGRQGNQPQHF
TGTGCCTGGGGAAGACAGGGCAATCAGCCCCAGCATTTT
>TRBJ2-5|.|.|TRBV29-1
CSVEIGLAGGTQYF
TGCAGCGTTGAGATAGGACTGGCCGGGGGGACCCAGTACTTC
>TRBJ1-6|.|.|TRBV27
CASSLLSDSPLHF
TGTGCCAGCAGTTTACTTTCCGATTCACCCCTCCACTTT
>TRBJ2-2|once|.|TRBV7-7
CASSLAIGTTGELFF
TGTGCCAGCAGCTTAGCAATCGGGACCACCGGGGAGCTGTTTTTT